This T cell receptor beta chain was obtained from a study of cytomegalovirus exposure and HLA in healthy donors. This clone was recorded only once. Germline V gives CDR1 SQVTM, CDR2 ANQGSEA. V was trimmed by 4 bases and J by 6 bases, leaving 13 bases between them. This CDR3 comprises 13 residues. Libraries were prepared by immunoSEQ multiplex PCR; TCRdb keeps only in-frame clonotypes and omits some of them. In the table there are 55,000 to 65,000 clones, approximately 96% of which are singletons. Sequencing input: PBMCs. This receptor was taken from a man aged 18 to 30 in good health and CMV-seronegative. The chain is built from TRBV29-1 and TRBJ1-5; no definite D call. The CDR3 region is CSVVERTGQPQHF. The DNA of the CDR3 is TGCAGCGTTGTGGAGCGGACGGGTCAGCCCCAGCATTTT.